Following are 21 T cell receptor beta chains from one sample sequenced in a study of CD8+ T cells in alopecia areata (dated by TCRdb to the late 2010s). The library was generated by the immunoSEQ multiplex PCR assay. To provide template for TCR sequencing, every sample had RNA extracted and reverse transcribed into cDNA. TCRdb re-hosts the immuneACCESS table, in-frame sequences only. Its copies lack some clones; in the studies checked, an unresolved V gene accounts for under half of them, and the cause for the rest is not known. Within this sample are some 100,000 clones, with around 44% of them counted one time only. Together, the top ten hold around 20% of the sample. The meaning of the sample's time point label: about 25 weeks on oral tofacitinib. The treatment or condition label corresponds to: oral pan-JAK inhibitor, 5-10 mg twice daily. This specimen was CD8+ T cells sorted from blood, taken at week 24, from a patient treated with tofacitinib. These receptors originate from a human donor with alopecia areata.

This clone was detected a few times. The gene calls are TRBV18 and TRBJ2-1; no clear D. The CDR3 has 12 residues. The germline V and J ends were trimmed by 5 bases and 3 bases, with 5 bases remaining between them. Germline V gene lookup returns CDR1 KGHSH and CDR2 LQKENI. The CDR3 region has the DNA TGTGCCAGCTCAATAGTCTACAATGAGCAGTTCTTC. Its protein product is CASSIVYNEQFF.

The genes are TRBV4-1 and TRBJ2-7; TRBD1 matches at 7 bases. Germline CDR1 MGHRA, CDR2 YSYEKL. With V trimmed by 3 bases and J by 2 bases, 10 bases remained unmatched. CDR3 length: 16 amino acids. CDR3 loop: CASSQTTGTETYEQYF. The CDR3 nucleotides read TGCGCCAGCAGCCAGACGACCGGGACAGAGACCTACGAGCAGTACTTC.

The CDR3 coding sequence is TGCGCCAGCAGCCAAGATGTGCGTGGAGAGACCCAGTACTTC. Translating it yields CASSQDVRGETQYF. The chain couples TRBV4-1 to TRBJ2-5, with unresolved D. Trimming took 0 bases from V and 4 from J, leaving 9 bases between them. Germline V gene sequence: CDR1 MGHRA, CDR2 YSYEKL. The CDR3 is 14 amino acids.

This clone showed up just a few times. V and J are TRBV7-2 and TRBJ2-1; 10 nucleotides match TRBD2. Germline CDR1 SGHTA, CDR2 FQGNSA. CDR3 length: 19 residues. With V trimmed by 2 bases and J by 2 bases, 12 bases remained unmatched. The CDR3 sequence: CASSLSQGVAGGPYNEQFF. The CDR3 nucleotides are TGTGCCAGCAGCTTAAGTCAAGGTGTAGCGGGAGGCCCCTACAATGAGCAGTTCTTC.

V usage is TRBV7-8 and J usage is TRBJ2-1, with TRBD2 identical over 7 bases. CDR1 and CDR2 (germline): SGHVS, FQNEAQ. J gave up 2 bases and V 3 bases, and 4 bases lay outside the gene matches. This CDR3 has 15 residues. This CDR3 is CASSFSGGAYNEQFF. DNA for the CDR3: TGTGCCAGCAGCTTCTCGGGAGGAGCCTACAATGAGCAGTTCTTC.

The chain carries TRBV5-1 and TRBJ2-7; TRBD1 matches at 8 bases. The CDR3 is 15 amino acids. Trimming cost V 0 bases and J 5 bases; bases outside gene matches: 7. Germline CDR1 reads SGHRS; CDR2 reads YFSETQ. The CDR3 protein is CASSLGTGLPHEQYF. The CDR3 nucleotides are TGCGCCAGCAGCTTGGGGACAGGGCTTCCCCACGAGCAGTACTTC.

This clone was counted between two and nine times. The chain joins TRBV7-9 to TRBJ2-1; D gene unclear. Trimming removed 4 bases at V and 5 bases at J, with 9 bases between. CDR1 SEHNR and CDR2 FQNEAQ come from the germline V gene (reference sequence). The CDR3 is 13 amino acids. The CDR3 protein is CASSSVSDNEQFF. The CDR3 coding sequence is TGTGCCAGCAGCTCCGTATCGGACAATGAGCAGTTCTTC.

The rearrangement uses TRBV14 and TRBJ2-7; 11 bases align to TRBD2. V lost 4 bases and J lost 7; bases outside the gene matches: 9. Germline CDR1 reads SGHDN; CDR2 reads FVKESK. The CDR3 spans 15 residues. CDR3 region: CASSPLLAGEDEQYF. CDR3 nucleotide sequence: TGTGCCAGCAGCCCGTTACTAGCGGGAGAGGATGAGCAGTACTTC.

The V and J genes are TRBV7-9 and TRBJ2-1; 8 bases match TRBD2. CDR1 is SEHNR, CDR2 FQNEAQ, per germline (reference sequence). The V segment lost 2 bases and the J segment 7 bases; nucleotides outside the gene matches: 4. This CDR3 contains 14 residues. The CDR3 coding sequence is TGTGCCAGCAGCTTACTAGCGGGTAGGAATGAGCAGTTCTTC. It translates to CASSLLAGRNEQFF.

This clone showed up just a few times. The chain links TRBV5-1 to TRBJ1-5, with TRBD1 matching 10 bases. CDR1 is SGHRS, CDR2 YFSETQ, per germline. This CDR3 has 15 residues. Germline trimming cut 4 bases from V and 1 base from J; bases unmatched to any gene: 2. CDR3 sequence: CASSVGQGSNQPQHF. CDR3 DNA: TGCGCCAGCAGCGTGGGACAGGGGAGCAATCAGCCCCAGCATTTT. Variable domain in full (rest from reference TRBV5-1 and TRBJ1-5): KAGVTQTPRYLIKTRGQQVTLSCSPISGHRSVSWYQQTPGQGLQFLFEYFSETQRNKGNFPGRFSGRQFSNSRSEMNVSTLELGDSALYLCASSVGQGSNQPQHFGDGTRLSIL.

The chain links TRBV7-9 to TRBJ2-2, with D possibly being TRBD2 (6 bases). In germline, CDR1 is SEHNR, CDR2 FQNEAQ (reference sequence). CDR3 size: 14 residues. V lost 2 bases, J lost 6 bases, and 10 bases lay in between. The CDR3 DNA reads TGTGCCAGCAGCTTAATGCCGGGAGCCGGGGAGCTGTTTTTT. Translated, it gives CASSLMPGAGELFF. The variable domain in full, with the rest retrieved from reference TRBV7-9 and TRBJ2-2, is DTGVSQNPRHKITKRGQNVTFRCDPISEHNRLYWYRQTLGQGPEFLTYFQNEAQLEKSRLLSDRFSAERPKGSFSTLEIQRTEQGDSAMYLCASSLMPGAGELFFGEGSRLTVL.

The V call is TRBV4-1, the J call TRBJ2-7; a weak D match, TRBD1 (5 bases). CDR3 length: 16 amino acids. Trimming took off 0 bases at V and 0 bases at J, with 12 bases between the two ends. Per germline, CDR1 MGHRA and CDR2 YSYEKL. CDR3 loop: CASSQESRVSSYEQYF. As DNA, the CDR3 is TGCGCCAGCAGCCAAGAATCCAGGGTTTCCTCCTACGAGCAGTACTTC.

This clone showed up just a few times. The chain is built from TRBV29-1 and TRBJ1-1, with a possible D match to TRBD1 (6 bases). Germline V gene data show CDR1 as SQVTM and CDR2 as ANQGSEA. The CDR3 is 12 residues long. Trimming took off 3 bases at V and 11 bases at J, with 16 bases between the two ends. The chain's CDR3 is CSVDLRGVGAFF. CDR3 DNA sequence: TGCAGCGTTGATCTGAGGGGGGTCGGGGCTTTCTTT.

CDR3 protein: CASSFGLADYYEQYF. CDR3 nucleotide sequence: TGTGCCAGCAGCTTTGGCCTAGCGGACTACTACGAGCAGTACTTC. The chain joins TRBV11-2 to TRBJ2-7; 7 bases align to TRBD2. CDR1 SGHAT and CDR2 FQNNGV come from the germline V gene. The CDR3 length is 15 residues. The ends lost 3 bases at V and 3 bases at J; junction bases unmatched: 8.

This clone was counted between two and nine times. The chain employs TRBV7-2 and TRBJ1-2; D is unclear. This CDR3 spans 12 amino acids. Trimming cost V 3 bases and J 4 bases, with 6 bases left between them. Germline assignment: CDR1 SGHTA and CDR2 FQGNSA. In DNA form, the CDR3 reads TGTGCCAGCAGCTTCTCAGCCTATGGCTACACCTTC. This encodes CASSFSAYGYTF.

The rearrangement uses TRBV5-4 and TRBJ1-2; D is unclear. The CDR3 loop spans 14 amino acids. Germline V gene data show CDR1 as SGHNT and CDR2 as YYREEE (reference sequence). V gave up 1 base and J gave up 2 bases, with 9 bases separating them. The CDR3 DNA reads TGTGCCAGCAGCTTGCGAGTAGGGAACTATGGCTACACCTTC. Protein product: CASSLRVGNYGYTF.

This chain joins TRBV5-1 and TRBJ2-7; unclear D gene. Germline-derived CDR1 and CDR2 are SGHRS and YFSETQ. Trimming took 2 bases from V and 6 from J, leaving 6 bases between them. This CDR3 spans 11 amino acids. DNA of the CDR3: TGCGCCAGCAGCTTCGGGCGCGAGCAGTACTTC. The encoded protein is CASSFGREQYF.

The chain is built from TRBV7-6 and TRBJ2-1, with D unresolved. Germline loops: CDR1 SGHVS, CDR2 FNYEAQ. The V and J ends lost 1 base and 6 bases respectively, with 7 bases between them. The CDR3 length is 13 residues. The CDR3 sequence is CASSLGQGNEQFF. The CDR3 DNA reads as TGTGCCAGCAGCTTAGGGCAAGGCAATGAGCAGTTCTTC.

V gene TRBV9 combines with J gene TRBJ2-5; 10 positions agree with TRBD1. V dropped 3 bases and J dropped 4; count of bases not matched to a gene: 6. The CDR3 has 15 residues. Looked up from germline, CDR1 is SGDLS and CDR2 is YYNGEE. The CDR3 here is CASSADRDRGETQYF. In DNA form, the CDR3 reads TGTGCCAGCAGCGCCGACCGGGACAGGGGAGAGACCCAGTACTTC.

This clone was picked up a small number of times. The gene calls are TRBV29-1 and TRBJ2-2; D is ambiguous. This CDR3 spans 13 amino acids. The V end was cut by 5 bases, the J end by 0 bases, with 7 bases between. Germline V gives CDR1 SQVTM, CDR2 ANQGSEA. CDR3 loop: CSVRVPNTGELFF. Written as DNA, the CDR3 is TGCAGCGTTCGGGTTCCGAACACCGGGGAGCTGTTTTTT.

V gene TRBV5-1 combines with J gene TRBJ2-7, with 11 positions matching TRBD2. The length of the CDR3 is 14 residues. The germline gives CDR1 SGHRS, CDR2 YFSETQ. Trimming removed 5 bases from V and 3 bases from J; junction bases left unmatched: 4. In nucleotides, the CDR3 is TGCGCCAGCAGTCCGGGACTAGCGGACTACGAGCAGTACTTC. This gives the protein CASSPGLADYEQYF.